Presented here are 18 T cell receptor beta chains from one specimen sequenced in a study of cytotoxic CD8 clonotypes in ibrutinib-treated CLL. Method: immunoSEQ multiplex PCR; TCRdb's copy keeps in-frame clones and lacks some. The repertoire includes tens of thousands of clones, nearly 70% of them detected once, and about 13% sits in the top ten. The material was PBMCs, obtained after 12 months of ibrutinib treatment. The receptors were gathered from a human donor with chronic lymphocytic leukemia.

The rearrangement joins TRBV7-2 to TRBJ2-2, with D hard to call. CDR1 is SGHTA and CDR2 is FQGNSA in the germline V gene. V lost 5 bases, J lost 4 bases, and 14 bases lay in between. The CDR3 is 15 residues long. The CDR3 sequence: CASSAPPIVTGELFF. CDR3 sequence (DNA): TGTGCCAGCAGCGCCCCCCCGATTGTCACCGGGGAGCTGTTTTTT.

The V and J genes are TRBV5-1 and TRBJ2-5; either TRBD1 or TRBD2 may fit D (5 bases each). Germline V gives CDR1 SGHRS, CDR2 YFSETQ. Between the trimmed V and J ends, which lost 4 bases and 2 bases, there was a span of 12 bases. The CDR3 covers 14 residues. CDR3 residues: CASSTGTWQETQYF. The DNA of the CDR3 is TGCGCCAGCAGCACCGGGACCTGGCAAGAGACCCAGTACTTC.

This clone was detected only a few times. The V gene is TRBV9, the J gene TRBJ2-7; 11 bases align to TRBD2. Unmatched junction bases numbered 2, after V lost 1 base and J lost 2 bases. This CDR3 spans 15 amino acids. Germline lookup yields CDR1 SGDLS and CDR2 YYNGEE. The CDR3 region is CASSVTSGSPYEQYF. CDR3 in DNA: TGTGCCAGCAGCGTAACTAGCGGGAGTCCCTACGAGCAGTACTTC.

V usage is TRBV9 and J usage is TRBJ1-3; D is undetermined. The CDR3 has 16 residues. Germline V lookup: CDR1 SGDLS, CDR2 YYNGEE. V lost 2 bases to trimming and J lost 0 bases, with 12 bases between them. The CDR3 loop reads CASSVSTVSSGNTIYF. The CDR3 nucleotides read TGTGCCAGCAGCGTTTCCACAGTCTCCTCTGGAAACACCATATATTTT.

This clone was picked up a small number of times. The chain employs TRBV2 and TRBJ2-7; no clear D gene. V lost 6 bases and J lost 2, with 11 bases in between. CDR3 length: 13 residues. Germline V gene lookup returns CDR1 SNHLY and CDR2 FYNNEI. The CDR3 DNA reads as TGTGCCAGCAGCTGGAACAAGGCCTACGAGCAGTACTTC. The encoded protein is CASSWNKAYEQYF.

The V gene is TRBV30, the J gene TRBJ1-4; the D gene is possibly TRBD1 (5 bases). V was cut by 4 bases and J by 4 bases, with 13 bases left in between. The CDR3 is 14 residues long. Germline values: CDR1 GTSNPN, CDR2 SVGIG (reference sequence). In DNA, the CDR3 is TGTGCCTGGAACTATGGGGCTGTTAATGAAAAACTGTTTTTT. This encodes CAWNYGAVNEKLFF.

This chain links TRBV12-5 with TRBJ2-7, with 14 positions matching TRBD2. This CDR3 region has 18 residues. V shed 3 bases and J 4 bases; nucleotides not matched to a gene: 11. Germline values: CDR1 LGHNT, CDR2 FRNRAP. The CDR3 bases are TGTGCTAGTGGTTTTCGTGGACTAGCGGGAGGCCGAAGTTACGAGCAGTACTTC. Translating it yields CASGFRGLAGGRSYEQYF.

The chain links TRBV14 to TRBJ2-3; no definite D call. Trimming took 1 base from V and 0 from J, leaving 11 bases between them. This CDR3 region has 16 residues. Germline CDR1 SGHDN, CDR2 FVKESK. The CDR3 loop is CASSQGALGSTDTQYF. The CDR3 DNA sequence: TGTGCCAGCAGCCAAGGAGCCCTAGGGAGCACAGATACGCAGTATTTT.

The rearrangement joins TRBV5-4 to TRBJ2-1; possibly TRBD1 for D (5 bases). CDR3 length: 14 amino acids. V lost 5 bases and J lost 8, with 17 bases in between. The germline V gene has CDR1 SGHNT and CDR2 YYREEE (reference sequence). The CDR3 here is CASSLDLTGDEQFF. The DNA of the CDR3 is TGTGCCAGCAGTTTAGACCTTACAGGCGATGAGCAGTTCTTC. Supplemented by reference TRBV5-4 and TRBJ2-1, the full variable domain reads ETGVTQSPTHLIKTRGQQVTLRCSSQSGHNTVSWYQQALGQGPQFIFQYYREEENGRGNFPPRFSGLQFPNYSSELNVNALELDDSALYLCASSLDLTGDEQFFGPGTRLTVL.

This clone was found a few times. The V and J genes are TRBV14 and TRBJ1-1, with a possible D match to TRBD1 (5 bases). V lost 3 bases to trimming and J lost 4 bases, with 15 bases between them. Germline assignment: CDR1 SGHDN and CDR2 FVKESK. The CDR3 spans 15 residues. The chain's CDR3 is CASSQWGMGTTEAFF. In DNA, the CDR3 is TGTGCCAGCAGCCAGTGGGGAATGGGGACCACTGAAGCTTTCTTT.

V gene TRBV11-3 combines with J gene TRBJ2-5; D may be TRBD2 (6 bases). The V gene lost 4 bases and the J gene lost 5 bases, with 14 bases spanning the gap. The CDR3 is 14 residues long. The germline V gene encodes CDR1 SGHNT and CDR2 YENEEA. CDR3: CASSSSDSRETQYF. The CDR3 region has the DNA TGTGCCAGCAGCTCTAGCGACTCCAGGGAGACCCAGTACTTC.

The CDR3 is CASSKELFYNEQFF. CDR3 DNA: TGTGCCAGCAGCAAAGAACTGTTCTACAATGAGCAGTTCTTC. The V call is TRBV21-1, the J call TRBJ2-1; TRBD2, as called in the table, went unchecked against the DNA. TRBV21-1 is designated a pseudogene. The CDR3 is 14 amino acids.

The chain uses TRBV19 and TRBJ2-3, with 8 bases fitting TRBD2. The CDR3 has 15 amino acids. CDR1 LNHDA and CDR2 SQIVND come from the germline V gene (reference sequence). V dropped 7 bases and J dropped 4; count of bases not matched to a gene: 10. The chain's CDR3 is CASTGGAGAADTQYF. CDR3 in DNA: TGTGCCAGTACCGGGGGGGCGGGAGCGGCAGATACGCAGTATTTT.

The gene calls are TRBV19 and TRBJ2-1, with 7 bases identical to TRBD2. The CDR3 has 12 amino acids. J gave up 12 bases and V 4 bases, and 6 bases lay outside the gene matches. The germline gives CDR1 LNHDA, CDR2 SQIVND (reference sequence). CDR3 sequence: CASSNGRLAQFF. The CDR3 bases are TGTGCCAGTAGTAACGGGAGGTTAGCGCAGTTCTTC.

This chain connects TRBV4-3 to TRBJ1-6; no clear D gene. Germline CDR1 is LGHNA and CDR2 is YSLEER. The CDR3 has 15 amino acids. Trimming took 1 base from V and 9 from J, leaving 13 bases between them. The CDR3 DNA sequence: TGCGCCAGCAGCCAAGGCCCCCCCCTAGGTTCACCCCTCCACTTT. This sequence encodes CASSQGPPLGSPLHF.

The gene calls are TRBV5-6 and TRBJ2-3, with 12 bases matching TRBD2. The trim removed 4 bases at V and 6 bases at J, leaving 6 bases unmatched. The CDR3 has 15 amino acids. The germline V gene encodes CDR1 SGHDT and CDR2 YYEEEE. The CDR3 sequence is CASSRLAGAQDTQYF. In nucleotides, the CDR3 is TGTGCCAGCAGCCGACTAGCGGGGGCCCAGGATACGCAGTATTTT.

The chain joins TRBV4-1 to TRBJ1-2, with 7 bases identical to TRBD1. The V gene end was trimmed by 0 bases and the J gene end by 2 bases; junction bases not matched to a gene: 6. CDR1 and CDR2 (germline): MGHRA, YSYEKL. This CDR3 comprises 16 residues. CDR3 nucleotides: TGCGCCAGCAGCCAAGATAGTATCAGGGGGAACTATGGCTACACCTTC. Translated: CASSQDSIRGNYGYTF.

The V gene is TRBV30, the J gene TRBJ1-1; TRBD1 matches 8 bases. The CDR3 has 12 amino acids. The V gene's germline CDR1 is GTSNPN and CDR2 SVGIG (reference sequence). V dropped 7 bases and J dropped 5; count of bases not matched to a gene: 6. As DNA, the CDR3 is TGTGCCTTCATCAGGGGGCGTACTGAAGCTTTCTTT. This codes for CAFIRGRTEAFF. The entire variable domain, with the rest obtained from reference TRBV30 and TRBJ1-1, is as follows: SQTIHQWPATLVQPVGSPLSLECTVEGTSNPNLYWYRQAAGRGLQLLFYSVGIGQISSEVPQNLSASRPQDRQFILSSKKLLLSDSGFYLCAFIRGRTEAFFGQGTRLTVV.